One sample yielded the 7 T cell receptor beta chains listed below, sequenced in a study of blood T cell repertoires in COVID-19. TCRdb's copy holds only in-frame clones and misses some; the assay was immunoSEQ multiplex PCR. This table has some 350,000 clones, around 90% appearing once. Sequencing was done on a sample of peripheral blood. These receptors originate from a woman aged 25 to 39 with COVID-19, enrolled during active disease.

V is TRBV6-5 and J is TRBJ1-1; D might be TRBD1 (6 bases). CDR1 MNHEY and CDR2 SVGAGI come from the germline V gene. This CDR3 spans 14 amino acids. With 5 bases removed from V and 5 bases from J, the gap between germline ends came to 15 bases. Written as DNA, the CDR3 is TGTGCCAGCAGTCCCAGGGGCGGGGGAACTGAAGCTTTCTTT. This codes for CASSPRGGGTEAFF.

This clone was recorded once. CDR3 in DNA: TGTGCCAGCTCGGCGGGACAGATGAACACTGAAGCTTTCTTT. Encoded protein: CASSAGQMNTEAFF. The chain employs TRBV18 and TRBJ1-1, with 7 bases lining up with TRBD1. The CDR3 totals 14 residues. V lost 6 bases and J lost 0; bases outside the gene matches: 4. In germline, CDR1 is KGHSH, CDR2 LQKENI.

This chain uses TRBV7-2 with TRBJ2-1; 7 bases line up with TRBD2. CDR1 SGHTA and CDR2 FQGNSA come from the germline V gene. This CDR3 has 16 amino acids. V trimming: 6 bases; J trimming: 0 bases; junction bases outside the gene matches: 8. As DNA, the CDR3 is TGTGCCAGCAGGGAAGCGGGGTCGAGCTCCTACAATGAGCAGTTCTTC. Translation: CASREAGSSSYNEQFF.

The chain is built from TRBV21-1 and TRBJ2-3; TRBD1 reflects the table's D call only, with no check against the DNA. TRBV21-1 is a known pseudogene. This CDR3 has 16 residues. The CDR3 loop reads CASSKGTGNFTDTQYF. In DNA, the CDR3 is TGTGCCAGCAGCAAGGGGACAGGGAATTTCACAGATACGCAGTATTTT.

This chain links TRBV4-1 with TRBJ2-1; D perhaps matches TRBD1 (6 bases). Germline V gene data show CDR1 as MGHRA and CDR2 as YSYEKL. V dropped 3 bases and J dropped 9 bases, with 12 bases sitting between them. The CDR3 has 13 amino acids. The CDR3 region has the DNA TGCGCCAGCAGCCACCCACAGGGACGTGAGCAGTTCTTC. It specifies CASSHPQGREQFF.

V gene TRBV19 combines with J gene TRBJ1-2, with D possibly matching TRBD1 (5 bases). V was clipped by 1 base and J by 4 bases, with 13 bases between them. CDR1 LNHDA and CDR2 SQIVND come from the germline V gene (reference sequence). CDR3 size: 15 residues. As DNA, the CDR3 is TGTGCCAGTAGTATAGTCGGGGACGGGGGCTATGGCTACACCTTC. It encodes CASSIVGDGGYGYTF.

The V call is TRBV5-8, the J call TRBJ1-1, with 9 bases identical to TRBD1. Per germline, CDR1 SGHTS and CDR2 YDEGEE. The CDR3 consists of 14 residues. After removal of 3 bases from V and 10 bases from J, the junction contained 10 bases not matched to a gene. CDR3 sequence (DNA): TGTGCCAGCAGCTCCGGGACAGGGTCCTTGGTAGCTTTCTTT. As protein: CASSSGTGSLVAFF.